This TCR beta chain was sequenced for a study of T cell repertoires in cytomegalovirus infection. Study-level background: Well-studied HLA-B-restricted CMV epitopes were used in the study alongside recently identified HLA-C-restricted ones. Based on public TCR beta signatures, there were indications of CMV infection and of a matching HLA type. Whole-study results and caveats: What dominated the ex vivo response were HLA-C-restricted CMV-specific TCR beta clonotypes. Totalled public TCR beta family frequency picked out people who carried CMV plus the relevant HLA.

The CDR3 sequence is 12 residues long. Germline V gene data show CDR1 as DFQATT and CDR2 as SNEGSKA (reference sequence). Trimming took 5 bases from V and 2 from J, leaving 9 bases between them. This clonotype was counted only a few times. The antigen remains unidentified. TCRdb re-called the reads through MiXCR, storing one row per CDR3 protein. The sample has roughly 500,000 distinct CDR3 sequences, more than 30% seen once. Sequencing used cultured PBMCs, obtained from culture after CMV antigen stimulation. V usage is TRBV20-1 and J usage is TRBJ2-5; the D is unclear. The origin of this receptor is a human donor in good health (CMV status not recorded). Some clones in this sample may be carry-over from other donors' samples. The CDR3 DNA follows: TGCAGTGCTCCGACAAGTCAAGAGACCCAGTACTTC. Residues: CSAPTSQETQYF.